The 26 T cell receptor beta chains in this list originate from one sample, sequenced in a study of cytomegalovirus exposure and HLA in healthy donors. The PCR made use of 60 Vbeta and 13 Jbeta primers. Libraries were prepared by immunoSEQ multiplex PCR; TCRdb keeps only in-frame clonotypes and omits some of them. This sample has 100,000 to 150,000 clones, with under 85% found just once. What was sequenced was PBMCs. These receptors originate from a boy aged 5-17 years in good health and CMV-seronegative.

CDR3 sequence (DNA): TGTGCCAGCTTCTCCCACTTCGACAGGTATAGCAATCAGCCCCAGCATTTT. Translation gives CASFSHFDRYSNQPQHF. The chain couples TRBV27 to TRBJ1-5; D possibly corresponds to TRBD1 (6 bases). Germline assignment: CDR1 MNHEY and CDR2 SMNVEV (reference sequence). This CDR3 contains 17 residues. Trimming pared 8 bases from V and 0 bases from J, leaving 20 bases between.

This clone was detected once. The rearrangement links TRBV6-5 to TRBJ2-1; TRBD1 agrees at 9 bases. This CDR3 contains 13 residues. The J segment lost 8 bases and the V segment lost 6 bases, leaving 5 bases of the junction unmatched. CDR1 MNHEY and CDR2 SVGAGI come from the germline V gene. Written as DNA, the CDR3 is TGTGCCAGCAGAGGGACAGGGCCCCATGAGCAGTTCTTC. Amino acids: CASRGTGPHEQFF.

The chain has TRBV7-2 and TRBJ2-5, with TRBD1 matching 9 bases. V shed 1 base, J shed 4 bases, and the junction held 7 bases outside the gene matches. The CDR3 totals 16 residues. In germline, CDR1 is SGHTA, CDR2 FQGNSA. The DNA of the CDR3 is TGTGCCAGCAGCTTAGGTCCGGGACAGGGAGGAGAGACCCAGTACTTC. It codes for CASSLGPGQGGETQYF.

The chain joins TRBV7-2 to TRBJ2-5; possible D gene TRBD1, 5 bases. This CDR3 comprises 14 residues. V lost 3 bases to trimming and J lost 5 bases, with 13 bases between them. Germline V gives CDR1 SGHTA, CDR2 FQGNSA. This CDR3 reads CASSFQGAWETQYF. CDR3 sequence (DNA): TGTGCCAGCAGCTTTCAAGGGGCGTGGGAGACCCAGTACTTC.

The DNA for the CDR3 is TGCGCCAGCAGCCAAGAGGACAGGACGGAGACCCAGTACTTC. Translated: CASSQEDRTETQYF. The chain couples TRBV4-1 to TRBJ2-5; 7 bases fit TRBD1. The CDR3 consists of 14 residues. The junction had 3 bases not matched to a gene; V was cut back by 0 bases and J by 5 bases. Per germline, CDR1 MGHRA and CDR2 YSYEKL.

This chain connects TRBV2 to TRBJ2-5; 7 nucleotides line up with TRBD2. The CDR3 has 14 residues. Trimming took 6 bases from V and 1 from J; bases not matched to a gene: 5. CDR1 SNHLY and CDR2 FYNNEI come from the germline V gene. The CDR3 sequence is CASRAGVLQETQYF. CDR3 DNA sequence: TGTGCCAGCAGGGCGGGGGTGCTCCAAGAGACCCAGTACTTC.

Of note for this clone: Other DNA variants within this sample encode the same CDR3. V and J are TRBV29-1 and TRBJ1-1; D gene unclear. The CDR3 is 13 residues long. V gave up 3 bases and J gave up 0 bases, with 8 bases separating them. The germline V gene encodes CDR1 SQVTM and CDR2 ANQGSEA. CDR3 amino acids: CSVEGRMNTEAFF. CDR3 nucleotides: TGCAGCGTTGAGGGCCGCATGAACACTGAAGCTTTCTTT.

The chain's CDR3 is CASSIIPITDIPGEQFF. The CDR3 DNA is TGCGCCAGCAGCATTATACCCATAACTGACATTCCCGGTGAGCAGTTCTTC. The chain links TRBV5-1 to TRBJ2-1; no reliable D call. The V gene's germline CDR1 is SGHRS and CDR2 YFSETQ. CDR3 length: 17 residues. The V end was cut by 4 bases, the J end by 9 bases, with 26 bases between.

The chain uses TRBV4-3 and TRBJ2-7; D may be TRBD2 (5 bases). Trimming took 0 bases from V and 1 from J, leaving 16 bases between them. Germline V gene data show CDR1 as LGHNA and CDR2 as YSLEER. This CDR3 has 17 residues. In nucleotides, the CDR3 is TGCGCCAGCAGCCAAGATATTTCGGGAACCGGGTCCTACGAGCAGTACTTC. It yields the protein CASSQDISGTGSYEQYF.

This rearrangement joins TRBV11-2 to TRBJ2-5, with 8 bases lining up with TRBD2. Germline V lookup: CDR1 SGHAT, CDR2 FQNNGV. J was trimmed by 2 bases and V by 0 bases; bases with no gene match: 8. The CDR3 length is 17 residues. The CDR3 loop is CASSLDPPASGQETQYF. CDR3 bases: TGTGCCAGCAGCTTAGATCCCCCGGCTAGCGGGCAAGAGACCCAGTACTTC.

As to this clone: The junction does not match germline at one end; this may be a read error. The same CDR3 also results from other DNA sequences found in this sample. The J gene is TRBJ2-7, the V gene TRBV5-6, with D perhaps TRBD2 (5 bases). CDR1 is SGHDT, CDR2 YYEEEE, per germline. The length of the CDR3 is 12 residues. For the CDR3, the DNA is TGCGCCAGCAGCTTAAAGCGGTCCGAGCAGTACTTC. It translates to CASSLKRSEQYF.

This chain links TRBV19 with TRBJ1-1, with D tentatively TRBD1 (5 bases). CDR1 LNHDA and CDR2 SQIVND come from the germline V gene (reference sequence). The V gene lost 7 bases and the J gene lost 0 bases, with 12 bases spanning the gap. CDR3 length: 14 amino acids. CDR3 DNA: TGTGCCAGTACGGGGGGGACCATGAACACTGAAGCTTTCTTT. Translated: CASTGGTMNTEAFF.

A remark on this clone: Compared with germline, one end of the junction differs, possibly owing to a read error. The J gene is TRBJ1-1, the V gene TRBV7-9; D remains unclear. Per the germline V gene, CDR1 is SEHNR and CDR2 is FQNEAQ (reference sequence). This CDR3 is 13 amino acids long. This CDR3 is CSSSLTMNTEAFF. Here the CDR3 DNA reads TGTTCCAGCAGCCTCACAATGAACACTGAAGCTTTCTTT.

This clone showed up just once. The gene calls are TRBV4-1 and TRBJ2-2; 7 bases are shared with TRBD2. Germline assignment: CDR1 MGHRA and CDR2 YSYEKL. The V gene end was trimmed by 3 bases and the J gene end by 0 bases; junction bases not matched to a gene: 1. This CDR3 spans 15 amino acids. The CDR3: CASSQSGANTGELFF. CDR3 nucleotides: TGCGCCAGCAGCCAGAGCGGGGCGAACACCGGGGAGCTGTTTTTT.

The gene calls are TRBV10-3 and TRBJ1-4; a possible D gene is TRBD1 (5 bases). CDR3 length equals 14 residues. V was shortened by 6 bases and J by 8 bases, with 16 bases between the two germline ends. The germline gives CDR1 ENHRY, CDR2 SYGVKD. CDR3 sequence: CAISRGPGEEKLFF. CDR3 in DNA: TGTGCCATCAGCCGGGGACCGGGAGAGGAAAAACTGTTTTTT.

The chain has TRBV25-1 and TRBJ1-4, with 9 bases matching TRBD1. CDR1 is MGHDK and CDR2 is SYGVNS in the germline V gene. There are 14 residues in the CDR3. With V trimmed by 4 bases and J by 7 bases, 4 bases remained unmatched. The CDR3 region is CASSVGQGGEKLFF. DNA of the CDR3: TGTGCCAGCAGTGTGGGACAGGGTGGTGAAAAACTGTTTTTT. Complete variable domain (other parts from reference TRBV25-1 and TRBJ1-4): EADIYQTPRYLVIGTGKKITLECSQTMGHDKMYWYQQDPGMELHLIHYSYGVNSTEKGDLSSESTVSRIRTEHFPLTLESARPSHTSQYLCASSVGQGGEKLFFGSGTQLSVL.

This sequence joins TRBV12-5 and TRBJ2-7, with 8 bases that match TRBD1. There are 14 residues in the CDR3. After removal of 5 bases from V and 4 bases from J, the junction contained 7 bases not matched to a gene. CDR1 is LGHNT and CDR2 is FRNRAP in the germline V gene. The CDR3 DNA reads as TGTGCTAGTGGTCCGACAGGGGAAATATACGAGCAGTACTTC. Residues: CASGPTGEIYEQYF.

The V call is TRBV29-1, the J call TRBJ1-2; 8 bases are a match to TRBD1. The CDR3 loop spans 14 amino acids. The germline gives CDR1 SQVTM, CDR2 ANQGSEA. V was clipped by 0 bases and J by 3 bases; unmatched bases: 3. Here the CDR3 reads CSVEDRGQDYGYTF. The CDR3 region has the DNA TGCAGCGTTGAAGATCGGGGACAGGACTATGGCTACACCTTC.

The chain couples TRBV19 to TRBJ1-5; D is unclear. There are 14 residues in the CDR3. V dropped 6 bases and J dropped 1 base, with 10 bases sitting between them. Germline CDR1 reads LNHDA; CDR2 reads SQIVND (reference sequence). CDR3: CASSPRNSNQPQHF. The CDR3 bases are TGTGCCAGTAGCCCGAGGAACAGCAATCAGCCCCAGCATTTT.

The chain is built from TRBV7-9 and TRBJ1-2; D possibly corresponds to TRBD1 (5 bases). The germline V gene encodes CDR1 SEHNR and CDR2 FQNEAQ (reference sequence). The V end lost 1 base, the J end lost 4 bases, and 7 bases lay between the germline ends. The CDR3 is made up of 13 amino acids. In nucleotides, the CDR3 is TGTGCCAGCAGCTTAGGTGGGGCCTATGGCTACACCTTC. Its translation is CASSLGGAYGYTF.

The genes are TRBV5-4 and TRBJ1-1; 9 positions agree with TRBD1. Germline CDR1 reads SGHNT; CDR2 reads YYREEE (reference sequence). This CDR3 spans 14 amino acids. The V gene end was trimmed by 4 bases and the J gene end by 4 bases; junction bases not matched to a gene: 5. The CDR3 region has the DNA TGTGCCAGCAGCCCAATGACAGGGGGCACTGAAGCTTTCTTT. Its protein product is CASSPMTGGTEAFF.

This clone has just a few counts. CDR3 region: CASRTSSEYEQYF. CDR3 bases: TGTGCCAGCAGGACCTCTAGCGAATACGAGCAGTACTTC. The genes are TRBV6-1 and TRBJ2-7, with D maybe TRBD2 (6 bases). From germline, CDR1 is MNHNS and CDR2 SASEGT. V lost 6 bases and J 4 bases, leaving 13 bases between the germline ends. The CDR3 has 13 amino acids.

The sample holds one count of this clone. Written as DNA, the CDR3 is TGTGCCAGCAGTTTATGGACAGGGGGTACGGGCGAGCAGTACTTC. The encoded protein is CASSLWTGGTGEQYF. This chain joins TRBV27 and TRBJ2-7; 10 nucleotides line up with TRBD1. V shed 1 base and J 6 bases; nucleotides not matched to a gene: 6. CDR1 and CDR2 (germline): MNHEY, SMNVEV (reference sequence). The CDR3 consists of 15 residues.

The V call is TRBV5-6, the J call TRBJ2-7, with a weak D call TRBD2 (5 bases). Germline CDR1 SGHDT, CDR2 YYEEEE. The CDR3 totals 14 residues. V was trimmed by 2 bases and J by 2 bases, leaving 11 bases between them. CDR3 nucleotide sequence: TGTGCCAGCAGCTTCGCTGCGGGCACCTACGAGCAGTACTTC. This gives the protein CASSFAAGTYEQYF.

V gene TRBV9 combines with J gene TRBJ2-1; D perhaps matches TRBD1 (5 bases). Germline V gene sequence: CDR1 SGDLS, CDR2 YYNGEE. V was trimmed by 3 bases and J by 4 bases, leaving 14 bases between them. This CDR3 contains 15 residues. The CDR3 loop reads CASSARVPNYNEQFF. CDR3 bases: TGTGCCAGCAGCGCCAGGGTCCCCAATTACAATGAGCAGTTCTTC.

Only one count was recorded for this clone. The chain couples TRBV9 to TRBJ2-7, with TRBD2 matching over 8 bases. The CDR3 covers 16 residues. Per germline, CDR1 SGDLS and CDR2 YYNGEE. With 1 base clipped from V and 3 bases from J, the junction kept 9 bases outside the gene matches. The CDR3: CASSVSYGRAIYEQYF. CDR3 sequence (DNA): TGTGCCAGCAGCGTATCTTACGGGAGGGCCATCTACGAGCAGTACTTC.